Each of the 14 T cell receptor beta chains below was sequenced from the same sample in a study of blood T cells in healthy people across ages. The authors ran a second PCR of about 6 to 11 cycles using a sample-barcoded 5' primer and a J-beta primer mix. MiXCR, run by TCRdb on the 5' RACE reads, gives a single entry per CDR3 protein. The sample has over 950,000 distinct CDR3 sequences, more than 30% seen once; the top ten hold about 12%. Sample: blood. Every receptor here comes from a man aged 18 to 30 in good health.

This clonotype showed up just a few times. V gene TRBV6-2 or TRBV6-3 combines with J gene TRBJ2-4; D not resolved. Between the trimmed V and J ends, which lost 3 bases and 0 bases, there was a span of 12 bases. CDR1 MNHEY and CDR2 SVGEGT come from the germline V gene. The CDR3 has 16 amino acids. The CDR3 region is CASSYPTRPAKNIQYF. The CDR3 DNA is TGTGCCAGCAGTTATCCGACTCGCCCAGCCAAAAACATTCAGTACTTC.

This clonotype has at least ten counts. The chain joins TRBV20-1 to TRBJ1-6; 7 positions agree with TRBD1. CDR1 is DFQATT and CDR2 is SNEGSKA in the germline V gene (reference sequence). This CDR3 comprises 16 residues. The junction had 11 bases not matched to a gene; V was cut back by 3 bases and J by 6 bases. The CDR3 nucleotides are TGCAGTGCTAGTGATCTCCAGGGGGGATTTAATTCACCCCTCCACTTT. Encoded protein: CSASDLQGGFNSPLHF.

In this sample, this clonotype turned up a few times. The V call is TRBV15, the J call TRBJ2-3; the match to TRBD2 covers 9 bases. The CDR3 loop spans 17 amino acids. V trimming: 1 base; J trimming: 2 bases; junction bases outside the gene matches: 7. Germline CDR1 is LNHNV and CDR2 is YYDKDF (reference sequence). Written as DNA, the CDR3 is TGTGCCACCAGCAGAGGTGGGCTAGCGGGGTACACAGATACGCAGTATTTT. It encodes CATSRGGLAGYTDTQYF.

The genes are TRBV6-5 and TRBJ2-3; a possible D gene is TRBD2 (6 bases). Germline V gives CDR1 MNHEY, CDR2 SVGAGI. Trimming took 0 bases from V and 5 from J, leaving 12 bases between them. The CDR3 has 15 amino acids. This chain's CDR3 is CASSYSTSLRDTQYF. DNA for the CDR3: TGTGCCAGCAGTTACTCAACTAGCCTCCGAGATACGCAGTATTTT.

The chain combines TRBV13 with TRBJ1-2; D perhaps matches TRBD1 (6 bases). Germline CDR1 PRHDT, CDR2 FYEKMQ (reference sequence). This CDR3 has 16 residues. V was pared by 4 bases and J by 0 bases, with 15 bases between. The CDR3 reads CASSSTGPEANYGYTF. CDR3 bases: TGTGCCAGCAGCTCGACAGGTCCCGAGGCTAACTATGGCTACACCTTC.

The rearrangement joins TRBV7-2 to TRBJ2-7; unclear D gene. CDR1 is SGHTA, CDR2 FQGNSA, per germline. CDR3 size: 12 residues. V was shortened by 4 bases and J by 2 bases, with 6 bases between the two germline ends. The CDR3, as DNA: TGTGCCAGCAGCTCTAGAACCTACGAGCAGTACTTC. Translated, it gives CASSSRTYEQYF.

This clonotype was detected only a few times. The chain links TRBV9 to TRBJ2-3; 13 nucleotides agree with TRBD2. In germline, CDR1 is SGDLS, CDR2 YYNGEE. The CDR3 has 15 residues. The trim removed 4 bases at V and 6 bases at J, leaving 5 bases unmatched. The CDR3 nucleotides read TGTGCCAGCAGCATTGGGGGACTAGCGGGGGATACGCAGTATTTT. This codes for CASSIGGLAGDTQYF.

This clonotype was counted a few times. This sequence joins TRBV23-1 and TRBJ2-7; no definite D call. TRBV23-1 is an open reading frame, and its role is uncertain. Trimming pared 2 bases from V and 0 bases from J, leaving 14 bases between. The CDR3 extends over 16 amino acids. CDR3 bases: TGCGCCAGCAGTCAAAAGTCGACGGAAGGCTCCTACGAGCAGTACTTC. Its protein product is CASSQKSTEGSYEQYF.

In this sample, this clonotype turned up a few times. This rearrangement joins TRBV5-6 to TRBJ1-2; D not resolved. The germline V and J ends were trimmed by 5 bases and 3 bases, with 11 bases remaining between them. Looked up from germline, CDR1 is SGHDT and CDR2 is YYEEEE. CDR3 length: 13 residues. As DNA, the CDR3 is TGTGCCAGCAGGGAGGCAGGAGACTATGGCTACACCTTC. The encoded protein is CASREAGDYGYTF.

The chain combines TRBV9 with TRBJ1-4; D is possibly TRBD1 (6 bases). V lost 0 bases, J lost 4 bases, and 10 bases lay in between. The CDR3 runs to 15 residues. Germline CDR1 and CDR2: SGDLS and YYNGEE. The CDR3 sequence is CASSVGGAVNEKLFF. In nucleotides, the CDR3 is TGTGCCAGCAGCGTAGGGGGGGCTGTTAATGAAAAACTGTTTTTT.

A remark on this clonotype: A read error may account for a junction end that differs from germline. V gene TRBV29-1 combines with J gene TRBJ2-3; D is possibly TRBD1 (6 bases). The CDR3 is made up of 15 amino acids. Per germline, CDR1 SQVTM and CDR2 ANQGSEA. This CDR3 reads CSIEGGQLGADTQYF. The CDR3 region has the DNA TGCAGCATTGAAGGGGGTCAGTTGGGTGCAGATACGCAGTATTTT.

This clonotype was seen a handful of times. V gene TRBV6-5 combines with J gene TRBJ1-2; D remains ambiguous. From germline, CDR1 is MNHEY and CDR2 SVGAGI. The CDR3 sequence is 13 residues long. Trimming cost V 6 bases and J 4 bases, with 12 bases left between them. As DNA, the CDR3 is TGTGCCAGCAGCCCCCAGATTACCTATGGCTACACCTTC. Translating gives CASSPQITYGYTF.

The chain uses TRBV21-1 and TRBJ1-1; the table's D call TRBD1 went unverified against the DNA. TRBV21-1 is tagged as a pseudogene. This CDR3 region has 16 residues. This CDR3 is CASSAQDRFAHTEAFF. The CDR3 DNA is TGTGCCAGCAGCGCCCAAGACAGGTTCGCCCACACTGAAGCTTTCTTT.

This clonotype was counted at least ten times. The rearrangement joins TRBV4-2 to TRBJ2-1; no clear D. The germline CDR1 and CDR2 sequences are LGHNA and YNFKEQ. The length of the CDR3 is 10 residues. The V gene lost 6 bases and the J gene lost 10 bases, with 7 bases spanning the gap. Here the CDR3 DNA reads TGTGCCAGCAGGGGTGGGGAGCAGTTCTTC. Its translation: CASRGGEQFF.